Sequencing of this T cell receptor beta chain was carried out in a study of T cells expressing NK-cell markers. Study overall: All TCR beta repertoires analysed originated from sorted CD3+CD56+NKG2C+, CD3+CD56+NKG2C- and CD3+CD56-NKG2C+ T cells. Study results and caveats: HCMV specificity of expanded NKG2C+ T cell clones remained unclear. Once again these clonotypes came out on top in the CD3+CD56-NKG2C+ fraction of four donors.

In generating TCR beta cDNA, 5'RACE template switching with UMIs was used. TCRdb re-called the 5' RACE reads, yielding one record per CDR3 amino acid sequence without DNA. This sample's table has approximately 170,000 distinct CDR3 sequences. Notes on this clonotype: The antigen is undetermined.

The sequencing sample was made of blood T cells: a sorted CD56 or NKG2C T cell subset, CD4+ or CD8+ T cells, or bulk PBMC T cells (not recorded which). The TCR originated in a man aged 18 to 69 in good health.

The CDR3 sequence: CASTSTWGNTGELFF. The genes are TRBV9 and TRBJ2-2. Germline loops: CDR1 SGDLS, CDR2 YYNGEE. CDR3 size: 15 residues.